One and the same sample provided the 10 T cell receptor beta chains below, sequenced in a study of regulatory T cells in long-lasting Graves disease. As to time point: persistent/refractory GD, antithyroid drugs over 5 years with positive TRAb. Isolated PBMC RNA provided the starting material for the TCR library. To make TCR beta libraries, researchers used iRepertoire HTBI primers and Arm-PCR of CDR3 regions. TCRdb used MiXCR to reprocess the multiplex PCR reads, holding one entry per CDR3 protein. The sample comprises roughly 490,000 distinct CDR3 sequences, approximately 23% of which are singletons, and roughly 14% rests with the top ten. Sequences were derived from peripheral blood mononuclear cells (PBMCs), sampled when the disease was refractory, from a patient treated with antithyroid drugs. These receptors all stem from a female donor with Graves disease.

Only a few counts were recorded for this clonotype. The chain recombines TRBV7-9 with TRBJ2-7; possibly TRBD2 for D (5 bases). Trimming removed 5 bases from V and 2 bases from J, with 13 bases in between. CDR3 size: 14 residues. Looked up from germline, CDR1 is SEHNR and CDR2 is FQNEAQ (reference sequence). The CDR3 DNA sequence: TGTGCCAGCAGCCGAGCTGAGGGTACCTACGAGCAGTACTTC. Amino acid sequence: CASSRAEGTYEQYF.

The chain uses TRBV28 and TRBJ2-1; 7 bases match TRBD1. This CDR3 spans 14 amino acids. Trimming took 3 bases from V and 4 from J; bases not matched to a gene: 3. Germline V lookup: CDR1 MDHEN, CDR2 SYDVKM. CDR3 DNA: TGTGCCAGCAGTTTGGGGACAGCATACAATGAGCAGTTCTTC. It is translated as CASSLGTAYNEQFF.

This clonotype was recorded many times. The chain recombines TRBV28 with TRBJ1-5; a possible D gene is TRBD1 (6 bases). V was clipped by 9 bases and J by 7 bases, with 16 bases between them. The CDR3 is made up of 13 amino acids. Germline CDR1 is MDHEN and CDR2 is SYDVKM. The DNA for the CDR3 is TGTGCCAGTGAGGGGACCGGGGGCCAGCCCCAGCATTTT. Translation gives CASEGTGGQPQHF.

This clonotype has more than one count but fewer than ten. The chain has TRBV20-1 and TRBJ2-7; TRBD1 aligns across 9 bases. Per the germline V gene, CDR1 is DFQATT and CDR2 is SNEGSKA (reference sequence). V dropped 4 bases and J dropped 2; count of bases not matched to a gene: 9. The CDR3 contains 15 residues. CDR3 nucleotide sequence: TGCAGTGCTATAAATACAGGGGGCTCCACCTACGAGCAGTACTTC. Translated: CSAINTGGSTYEQYF.

The V and J genes are TRBV20-1 and TRBJ2-2, with D perhaps matching TRBD1 (7 bases). The CDR3 is 19 residues long. The germline V gene encodes CDR1 DFQATT and CDR2 SNEGSKA (reference sequence). V lost 1 base, J lost 4 bases, and 25 bases lay in between. Written as DNA, the CDR3 is TGCAGTGCTAGAGGGGAGGACAGGCGGGGATACGATCCCACCGGGGAGCTGTTTTTT. This sequence encodes CSARGEDRRGYDPTGELFF.

The V gene is TRBV18, the J gene TRBJ1-2, with TRBD1 as a possible D gene (5 bases). From germline, CDR1 is KGHSH and CDR2 LQKENI. V was pared by 0 bases and J by 0 bases, with 11 bases between. This CDR3 comprises 16 residues. The CDR3 reads CASSPPNRPPNYGYTF. CDR3 DNA: TGTGCCAGCTCACCACCAAACAGGCCGCCTAACTATGGCTACACCTTC. The full variable domain, in which reference TRBV18 and TRBJ1-2 provide the parts outside the CDR3, is NAGVMQNPRHLVRRRGQEARLRCSPMKGHSHVYWYRQLPEEGLKFMVYLQKENIIDESGMPKERFSAEFPKEGPSILRIQQVVRGDSAAYFCASSPPNRPPNYGYTFGSGTRLTVV.

At least ten counts were recorded for this clonotype. V is TRBV19 and J is TRBJ1-6; D uncertain. The CDR3 length is 14 residues. Germline assignment: CDR1 LNHDA and CDR2 SQIVND (reference sequence). The V and J ends lost 11 bases and 7 bases respectively, with 18 bases between them. The CDR3 is CALPREGTNSPLHF. CDR3 DNA sequence: TGTGCCCTTCCCCGGGAGGGTACCAATTCACCCCTCCACTTT.

This clonotype was seen only a few times. V and J are TRBV9 and TRBJ2-7; a possible D gene is TRBD2 (7 bases). Germline CDR1 reads SGDLS; CDR2 reads YYNGEE. The length of the CDR3 is 13 residues. Trimming removed 1 base at V and 5 bases at J, with 10 bases between. The CDR3: CASSVRGGDEQYF. CDR3 DNA sequence: TGTGCCAGCAGCGTAAGAGGGGGGGACGAGCAGTACTTC.

This clonotype occurred many times. The J gene is TRBJ1-2, the V gene TRBV12-3 or TRBV12-4; TRBD1 agrees at 7 bases. This CDR3 comprises 14 residues. J was trimmed by 8 bases and V by 6 bases; bases with no gene match: 12. Here the CDR3 DNA reads TGTGCCAGCAGCTTTGAGGGGGCGGGATACGGCTACACCTTC. Translating gives CASSFEGAGYGYTF.

This clonotype was found many times. This rearrangement joins TRBV20-1 to TRBJ1-5; D is unclear. In germline, CDR1 is DFQATT, CDR2 SNEGSKA (reference sequence). V dropped 6 bases and J dropped 5 bases, with 11 bases sitting between them. CDR3 length equals 12 residues. As DNA, the CDR3 is TGCAGTGCCCCTTATCGCGATCAGCCCCAGCATTTT. As protein: CSAPYRDQPQHF.